This T cell receptor (beta chain) came from a study of identical twins. This clonotype was seen at least ten times. MiXCR, applied by TCRdb to the 5' RACE reads, yields one record per CDR3 protein. The data contain some 97,000 distinct CDR3 sequences, 5.9% of them singletons. Sequencing was performed on memory T cells sorted from blood. The sequence was obtained from a woman aged 50 to 60 in good health.

CDR3 amino acids: CASSQGQGGTDTQYF. In nucleotides, the CDR3 is TGTGCCAGCAGCCAAGGTCAAGGAGGCACAGATACGCAGTATTTT. The V gene is TRBV3-1, the J gene TRBJ2-3; D is unresolved. There are 15 residues in the CDR3. Germline loops: CDR1 LGHDT, CDR2 YNNKEL (reference sequence). V shed 1 base and J shed 1 base, with 9 bases lying between them.